The 10 T cell receptor beta chains presented below share a single source sample, sequenced in a study of OX40 agonist ivuxolimab in advanced cancers. Here immunoSEQ multiplex PCR was the method, and the copy in TCRdb shows in-frame clones only, minus some. The sample carries about 53,000 clones, about 88% recorded once. The sample in question was CD4+ or CD8+ T cells sorted from blood, obtained in a trial of the OX40 agonist ivuxolimab. The receptors were gathered from an adult with an advanced solid tumor such as melanoma, head and neck, liver or kidney cancer.

The rearrangement uses TRBV6-5 and TRBJ1-2; 7 nucleotides align to TRBD1. The CDR3 runs 14 residues. CDR1 is MNHEY, CDR2 SVGAGI, per germline. Trimming removed 6 bases from V and 2 bases from J; junction bases left unmatched: 6. The CDR3 protein is CASRSTGANYGYTF. The CDR3 region has the DNA TGTGCCAGCAGATCCACAGGGGCGAACTATGGCTACACCTTC.

The chain has TRBV4-2 and TRBJ2-5; 7 bases are shared with TRBD1. CDR1 is LGHNA and CDR2 is YNFKEQ in the germline V gene. V lost 4 bases and J lost 2; bases outside the gene matches: 4. This CDR3 region has 14 residues. The CDR3 loop is CASSPRQGQETQYF. The CDR3 DNA follows: TGTGCCAGCAGCCCCAGACAGGGACAAGAGACCCAGTACTTC.

The chain employs TRBV4-2 and TRBJ2-1; TRBD2 matches at 8 bases. Germline CDR1 is LGHNA and CDR2 is YNFKEQ. The CDR3 loop spans 16 amino acids. Germline trimming cut 1 base from V and 5 bases from J; bases unmatched to any gene: 7. CDR3 region: CASSQGLAGNHNEQFF. CDR3 in DNA: TGTGCCAGCAGCCAAGGGTTAGCGGGAAACCACAATGAGCAGTTCTTC.

The chain links TRBV28 to TRBJ1-1; D unclear. CDR1 and CDR2 from the germline V gene are MDHEN and SYDVKM. Trimming stripped 2 bases from V and 0 bases from J, with 7 bases between. CDR3 length equals 14 residues. The CDR3 bases are TGTGCCAGCAGTTTAGAGATTATGAACACTGAAGCTTTCTTT. It yields the protein CASSLEIMNTEAFF.

The rearrangement joins TRBV30 to TRBJ2-6, with D possibly being TRBD1 (5 bases). Germline CDR1 and CDR2: GTSNPN and SVGIG (reference sequence). V lost 0 bases and J lost 4, with 16 bases in between. The length of the CDR3 is 17 residues. The CDR3 DNA reads as TGTGCCTGGAGTGTAACAGGCTCGCTTTCAGGGGCCAACGTCCTGACTTTC. Translation gives CAWSVTGSLSGANVLTF.

V and J are TRBV5-4 and TRBJ2-3; the D gene is possibly TRBD2 (6 bases). Germline V gene data show CDR1 as SGHNT and CDR2 as YYREEE (reference sequence). The V gene lost 0 bases and the J gene lost 2 bases, with 10 bases spanning the gap. The length of the CDR3 is 15 residues. The CDR3 loop is CASSLVAGNTDTQYF. In DNA, the CDR3 is TGTGCCAGCAGCTTGGTGGCGGGAAACACAGATACGCAGTATTTT.

This clone was recorded a few times. This rearrangement joins TRBV6-5 to TRBJ1-2; D is possibly TRBD1 (5 bases). The V end was cut by 5 bases, the J end by 4 bases, with 17 bases between. Germline V gene lookup returns CDR1 MNHEY and CDR2 SVGAGI. There are 15 residues in the CDR3. For the CDR3, the DNA is TGTGCCAGCAGTCAATTCGCGTCCGGGACCTATGGCTACACCTTC. This codes for CASSQFASGTYGYTF.

This clone was seen just once. The DNA of the CDR3 is TGTGCCAGCAGTCGTCGGGGCCTCTACGAGCAGTACTTC. Translating gives CASSRRGLYEQYF. The chain links TRBV9 to TRBJ2-7; either TRBD1 or TRBD2 may fit D (5 bases each). Looked up from germline, CDR1 is SGDLS and CDR2 is YYNGEE. The CDR3 is 13 residues long. V gave up 5 bases and J gave up 3 bases, with 12 bases separating them.

V and J are TRBV28 and TRBJ1-1; perhaps TRBD1 as D (5 bases). V was shortened by 2 bases and J by 1 base, with 8 bases between the two germline ends. The germline V gene encodes CDR1 MDHEN and CDR2 SYDVKM. CDR3 size: 14 residues. CDR3 nucleotides: TGTGCCAGCAGTTTAGGCCAGGGGAACACTGAAGCTTTCTTT. Translating gives CASSLGQGNTEAFF.

This sequence joins TRBV5-4 and TRBJ2-5; 12 nucleotides match TRBD1. The ends lost 0 bases at V and 5 bases at J; junction bases unmatched: 5. CDR1 and CDR2 from the germline V gene are SGHNT and YYREEE (reference sequence). The length of the CDR3 is 16 residues. The CDR3 DNA reads TGTGCCAGCAGCTTGGAGGGACAGGGGGCAGGGGAGACCCAGTACTTC. This codes for CASSLEGQGAGETQYF.